This T cell receptor beta chain was documented in a study of STAT5B mutations in CD4+ large granular lymphocyte leukemia. This CDR3 spans 14 amino acids. V was cut by 7 bases and J by 11 bases, with 23 bases left in between. In germline, CDR1 is MNHNY, CDR2 SVGAGI (reference sequence). A note on this clone: What it binds is unknown.

The study, taken as a whole, reports: Main leukemic clonotypes were patient-specific, but under 30% appeared at low frequency elsewhere.

Sequencing used immunoSEQ multiplex PCR; TCRdb keeps in-frame clones, though not all of them. Altogether more than 30,000 clones are present, less than 90% being singletons, with the ten largest covering over 0.35%. The chain couples TRBV6-6 to TRBJ1-1, with D uncertain. This clonotype originated in a human donor in good health. The sample was CD4+ T cells from blood buffy coats. CDR3 bases: TGTGCCAGCATTGAACTGGAGTCTAAGAAGAAGGCTTTCTTT. Its translation: CASIELESKKKAFF.